One and the same sample provided the 24 T cell receptor beta chains below, sequenced in a study of cytotoxic CD8 clonotypes in ibrutinib-treated CLL. TCRdb keeps only in-frame clones here, not all; method: immunoSEQ multiplex PCR. The sample holds more than 110,000 clones, about 80% seen once. The material was PBMCs, obtained after 24 months of ibrutinib treatment. All receptors derive from a human donor with chronic lymphocytic leukemia.

This clone was seen a few times. Written as DNA, the CDR3 is TGTGCCAGCAGCTTAGGGGCCGGGGGAGCCGGCTACACCTTC. It yields the protein CASSLGAGGAGYTF. The chain joins TRBV7-8 to TRBJ1-2; maybe TRBD1 (5 bases). Germline loops: CDR1 SGHVS, CDR2 FQNEAQ. The CDR3 runs 14 residues. Trimming took 1 base from V and 8 from J, leaving 14 bases between them.

V is TRBV27 and J is TRBJ2-1, with 10 bases matching TRBD2. Germline V CDR1 and CDR2: MNHEY, SMNVEV (reference sequence). Germline trimming cut 8 bases from V and 10 bases from J; bases unmatched to any gene: 8. The CDR3 loop spans 13 amino acids. Here the CDR3 DNA reads TGTGCCAGCGGGGTAGCGGGAGGTCGAGAGCAGTTCTTC. It translates to CASGVAGGREQFF.

The genes are TRBV28 and TRBJ2-5; 8 bases are a match to TRBD2. The CDR3 runs 14 residues. Trimming at V came to 5 bases and at J to 5 bases, leaving 7 bases not matched to a gene. Germline V lookup: CDR1 MDHEN, CDR2 SYDVKM. The CDR3 spells CASSPPGGVETQYF. In DNA form, the CDR3 reads TGTGCCAGCAGTCCCCCCGGGGGGGTGGAGACCCAGTACTTC.

The chain combines TRBV2 with TRBJ2-2; 9 nucleotides agree with TRBD1. The CDR3 has 15 residues. Germline CDR1 is SNHLY and CDR2 is FYNNEI. Trimming cost V 7 bases and J 4 bases; bases outside gene matches: 7. CDR3 residues: CASTRGQGFTGELFF. For the CDR3, the DNA is TGTGCCAGCACCCGGGGACAGGGCTTCACCGGGGAGCTGTTTTTT.

The chain uses TRBV30 and TRBJ2-1, with TRBD2 matching 10 bases. The ends lost 4 bases at V and 6 bases at J; junction bases unmatched: 6. This CDR3 region has 14 residues. Germline CDR1 GTSNPN, CDR2 SVGIG (reference sequence). CDR3 residues: CAWNSGGAANEQFF. The CDR3 region has the DNA TGTGCCTGGAACAGCGGGGGGGCGGCCAATGAGCAGTTCTTC.

This clone was found a few times. The chain uses TRBV4-2 and TRBJ2-1, with D hard to call. The germline V gene encodes CDR1 LGHNA and CDR2 YNFKEQ. This CDR3 has 15 residues. The ends were cut back, 0 bases at V and 4 bases at J, with 10 bases in the middle. The DNA for the CDR3 is TGTGCCAGCAGCCAAGATCCCGACGGATACAATGAGCAGTTCTTC. Translation gives CASSQDPDGYNEQFF.

This chain uses TRBV10-3 with TRBJ2-7; the match to TRBD2 covers 10 bases. CDR1 and CDR2 from the germline V gene are ENHRY and SYGVKD. V was clipped by 4 bases and J by 0 bases; unmatched bases: 6. There are 16 residues in the CDR3. The CDR3 DNA is TGTGCCATCAGTGTAGCTAGCGGGAGCAGCTCCTACGAGCAGTACTTC. It codes for CAISVASGSSSYEQYF.

The gene calls are TRBV4-3 and TRBJ1-1; D may be TRBD1 (5 bases). This CDR3 has 15 residues. Trimming removed 1 base at V and 4 bases at J, with 13 bases between. The germline V gene has CDR1 LGHNA and CDR2 YSLEER. The CDR3 DNA sequence: TGCGCCAGCAGCCAAGCGGGGGGACTGGGCACTGAAGCTTTCTTT. Protein sequence: CASSQAGGLGTEAFF.

This clone appeared many times. V usage is TRBV2 and J usage is TRBJ2-7, with D hard to call. Per the germline V gene, CDR1 is SNHLY and CDR2 is FYNNEI. V was trimmed by 6 bases and J by 6 bases, leaving 12 bases between them. The CDR3 has 12 amino acids. CDR3 bases: TGTGCCAGCAGGCGGTCTGGCGTCGAGCAGTACTTC. It codes for CASRRSGVEQYF.

The chain joins TRBV7-2 to TRBJ2-1; tentatively, D is TRBD1 or TRBD2 (5 bases each). CDR3 length equals 13 residues. V gave up 5 bases and J gave up 6 bases, with 11 bases separating them. CDR1 and CDR2 (germline): SGHTA, FQGNSA. CDR3 amino acids: CASSPSGANEQFF. The CDR3 nucleotides are TGTGCCAGCAGCCCGTCCGGGGCCAATGAGCAGTTCTTC.

The count of this clone is one. The chain links TRBV7-9 to TRBJ1-1; the D gene is possibly TRBD1 (5 bases). The germline CDR1 and CDR2 sequences are SEHNR and FQNEAQ (reference sequence). Trimming took off 5 bases at V and 1 base at J, with 11 bases between the two ends. The CDR3 is 14 amino acids. The CDR3 DNA reads as TGTGCCAGCAGCCCTCGTGGGGGGAACACTGAAGCTTTCTTT. This gives the protein CASSPRGGNTEAFF.

The V and J genes are TRBV7-8 and TRBJ2-3; D is possibly TRBD1 (7 bases). The CDR3 has 16 amino acids. V lost 5 bases to trimming and J lost 0 bases, with 15 bases between them. The germline gives CDR1 SGHVS, CDR2 FQNEAQ. CDR3 in amino acids: CASSPGGIPSTDTQYF. As DNA, the CDR3 is TGTGCCAGCAGCCCAGGGGGGATACCTAGCACAGATACGCAGTATTTT. The full variable domain, completed using reference TRBV7-8 and TRBJ2-3, is GAGVSQSPRYKVAKRGQDVALRCDPISGHVSLFWYQQALGQGPEFLTYFQNEAQLDKSGLPSDRFFAERPEGSVSTLKIQRTQQEDSAVYLCASSPGGIPSTDTQYFGPGTRLTVL.

In this sample, this clone turned up many times. The rearrangement joins TRBV21-1 to TRBJ1-2; TRBD1 was called by the table and not checked on the DNA. TRBV21-1 is assigned pseudogene status. The CDR3 totals 13 residues. Here the CDR3 DNA reads TGTGCCAGCAGCAGGGGCGTACTGTGTGGCTACACCTTC. This gives the protein CASSRGVLCGYTF.

The chain couples TRBV28 to TRBJ2-3; D remains ambiguous. CDR3 length: 14 amino acids. Germline V gene data show CDR1 as MDHEN and CDR2 as SYDVKM. The V gene lost 7 bases and the J gene lost 1 base, with 12 bases spanning the gap. CDR3 amino acids: CASTSVARTDTQYF. In DNA, the CDR3 is TGTGCCAGCACCTCGGTGGCTCGCACAGATACGCAGTATTTT.

In this sample, this clone turned up once. This chain connects TRBV4-1 to TRBJ2-7, with 8 bases that match TRBD2. The junction had 6 bases not matched to a gene; V was cut back by 3 bases and J by 2 bases. CDR3 size: 15 residues. Germline lookup yields CDR1 MGHRA and CDR2 YSYEKL. The CDR3 here is CASSQGGLGTYEQYF. The CDR3, as DNA: TGCGCCAGCAGCCAGGGGGGACTAGGGACCTACGAGCAGTACTTC.

This clone was seen only a few times. The rearrangement links TRBV6-1 to TRBJ2-7; TRBD1 matches at 7 bases. With V trimmed by 5 bases and J by 3 bases, 4 bases remained unmatched. Looked up from germline, CDR1 is MNHNS and CDR2 is SASEGT. CDR3 length: 13 residues. The CDR3 bases are TGTGCCAGCAGTCGGGACAGCCGCTACGAGCAGTACTTC. This translates into CASSRDSRYEQYF.

The chain recombines TRBV28 with TRBJ1-2, with D tentatively TRBD1 (5 bases). V gave up 6 bases and J gave up 0 bases, with 11 bases separating them. The CDR3 has 14 amino acids. Germline lookup yields CDR1 MDHEN and CDR2 SYDVKM. CDR3 DNA sequence: TGTGCCAGCAGAAACAGGCAAGCTAACTATGGCTACACCTTC. Translating it yields CASRNRQANYGYTF.

The V call is TRBV27, the J call TRBJ2-1; no reliable D call. V lost 6 bases and J lost 4, with 13 bases in between. Per the germline V gene, CDR1 is MNHEY and CDR2 is SMNVEV (reference sequence). The length of the CDR3 is 14 residues. CDR3 coding DNA: TGTGCCAGCAGCACCCGGGTGGGGTACAATGAGCAGTTCTTC. Encoded protein: CASSTRVGYNEQFF.

The V call is TRBV20-1, the J call TRBJ2-5; no definite D call. The ends were cut back, 5 bases at V and 0 bases at J, with 4 bases in the middle. The V gene's germline CDR1 is DFQATT and CDR2 SNEGSKA (reference sequence). This CDR3 comprises 11 residues. The CDR3 protein is CSADYQETQYF. The CDR3 DNA reads as TGCAGTGCTGACTACCAAGAGACCCAGTACTTC.

This rearrangement joins TRBV25-1 to TRBJ2-5; D is possibly TRBD1 (5 bases). The V end was cut by 1 base, the J end by 1 base, with 7 bases between. CDR1 is MGHDK, CDR2 SYGVNS, per germline. The CDR3 spans 14 residues. CDR3 loop: CASSESDSQETQYF. The CDR3 region has the DNA TGTGCCAGCAGTGAATCTGACAGCCAAGAGACCCAGTACTTC.

This clone appeared a single time. The chain uses TRBV6-5 and TRBJ2-7, with D unclear. The V and J ends lost 7 bases and 0 bases respectively, with 10 bases between them. Germline values: CDR1 MNHEY, CDR2 SVGAGI. CDR3 length: 13 amino acids. The CDR3 protein is CASTRSDSYEQYF. CDR3 bases: TGTGCCAGCACAAGGAGCGACTCCTACGAGCAGTACTTC.

In this sample, this clone turned up a few times. The chain carries TRBV19 and TRBJ1-5; D might be TRBD1 (5 bases). This CDR3 has 16 amino acids. Germline V gene lookup returns CDR1 LNHDA and CDR2 SQIVND (reference sequence). V was pared by 6 bases and J by 0 bases, with 15 bases between. The CDR3 nucleotides read TGTGCCAGTAGCCCGGGACGGCCCAATAGCAATCAGCCCCAGCATTTT. This gives the protein CASSPGRPNSNQPQHF.

V usage is TRBV9 and J usage is TRBJ2-7, with 10 positions matching TRBD2. The germline V gene encodes CDR1 SGDLS and CDR2 YYNGEE. The CDR3 is made up of 17 amino acids. V lost 4 bases to trimming and J lost 0 bases; unmatched junction nucleotides: 10. The DNA for the CDR3 is TGTGCCAGCAGCCCGACCCGGACTAGCGGAAGCTCCTACGAGCAGTACTTC. This sequence encodes CASSPTRTSGSSYEQYF.

This sequence joins TRBV7-2 and TRBJ2-1; D possibly corresponds to TRBD2 (6 bases). The CDR3 runs to 14 residues. Germline CDR1 SGHTA, CDR2 FQGNSA. The V and J ends lost 5 bases and 13 bases respectively, with 21 bases between them. The CDR3 protein is CASSPSAAASVQFF. The CDR3 DNA sequence: TGTGCCAGCAGCCCCTCTGCGGCGGCTAGCGTACAGTTCTTC.